These 11 T cell receptor beta chains were all obtained from the same sample, sequenced in a study of cytomegalovirus exposure and HLA in healthy donors. PCR was performed using 60 Vbeta and 13 Jbeta primers. Repertoires were generated with immunoSEQ multiplex PCR, while TCRdb's copy carries only in-frame clones and drops some. The sample gives under 200,000 clones, 65% to 85% of which show up once; around 3.1% is in the top ten. The sequenced sample was PBMCs. These receptors were obtained from a woman in her 50s in good health and CMV-seropositive.

This clone was seen a handful of times. This sequence joins TRBV6-5 and TRBJ2-1; a possible D gene is TRBD1 (6 bases). Per germline, CDR1 MNHEY and CDR2 SVGAGI. Trimming pared 3 bases from V and 4 bases from J, leaving 13 bases between. The CDR3 length is 15 residues. The CDR3 DNA is TGTGCCAGCAGTTATCAGTGGGGGCCATACAATGAGCAGTTCTTC. It is translated as CASSYQWGPYNEQFF.

The chain links TRBV7-9 to TRBJ2-1; D is perhaps TRBD2 (6 bases). V gave up 2 bases and J gave up 1 base, with 9 bases separating them. Germline V gene sequence: CDR1 SEHNR, CDR2 FQNEAQ (reference sequence). This CDR3 is 15 amino acids long. The CDR3 loop reads CASSLRDSSYNEQFF. The CDR3 DNA reads TGTGCCAGCAGCTTACGGGACTCGTCCTACAATGAGCAGTTCTTC.

The CDR3 DNA follows: TGTGCCAGTAGTTTCCGGGACACTGAAGCTTTCTTT. This sequence encodes CASSFRDTEAFF. This chain links TRBV19 with TRBJ1-1; D not resolved. The CDR3 spans 12 residues. V was pared by 5 bases and J by 3 bases, with 7 bases between. CDR1 and CDR2 (germline): LNHDA, SQIVND (reference sequence).

V and J are TRBV9 and TRBJ2-7; D is unclear. Trimming shortened V by 0 bases and J by 7 bases, and 14 bases separated the two germline ends. This CDR3 is built from 14 residues. Germline CDR1 is SGDLS and CDR2 is YYNGEE. CDR3 coding DNA: TGTGCCAGCAGCGTAGGATCCCCCGAGAGGGAGCAGTACTTC. Translation gives CASSVGSPEREQYF.

J is TRBJ1-5 and V is TRBV7-8; 9 nucleotides match TRBD1. Losses at the gene ends were 4 bases for V and 0 bases for J; bases not matched to a gene: 10. This CDR3 comprises 18 residues. CDR1 is SGHVS and CDR2 is FQNEAQ in the germline V gene. This chain's CDR3 is CASSSRLGTGNSNQPQHF. Here the CDR3 DNA reads TGTGCCAGCAGCTCGCGCCTTGGGACAGGGAATAGCAATCAGCCCCAGCATTTT. Full variable domain (remainder filled in from reference TRBV7-8 and TRBJ1-5): GAGVSQSPRYKVAKRGQDVALRCDPISGHVSLFWYQQALGQGPEFLTYFQNEAQLDKSGLPSDRFFAERPEGSVSTLKIQRTQQEDSAVYLCASSSRLGTGNSNQPQHFGDGTRLSIL.

V and J are TRBV14 and TRBJ2-1; D ambiguous. The CDR3 covers 14 residues. Between the trimmed V and J ends, which lost 0 bases and 4 bases, there was a span of 7 bases. Per the germline V gene, CDR1 is SGHDN and CDR2 is FVKESK. The chain's CDR3 is CASSQDYGYNEQFF. CDR3 nucleotides: TGTGCCAGCAGCCAAGATTACGGGTACAATGAGCAGTTCTTC.

The chain carries TRBV11-3 and TRBJ2-5; TRBD2 is a possible D gene (5 bases). V lost 0 bases, J lost 5 bases, and 16 bases lay in between. The germline V gene encodes CDR1 SGHNT and CDR2 YENEEA. This CDR3 is 16 amino acids long. CDR3 nucleotides: TGTGCCAGCAGCTTAGATCGGTCCCCGGGAACGGAGACCCAGTACTTC. It translates to CASSLDRSPGTETQYF.

Of note for this clone: This sample includes further DNA sequences coding for the same CDR3. The chain carries TRBV7-2 and TRBJ2-5; TRBD2 matches 9 bases. The CDR3 spans 16 residues. In germline, CDR1 is SGHTA, CDR2 FQGNSA. Germline trimming cut 2 bases from V and 3 bases from J; bases unmatched to any gene: 7. The CDR3 loop reads CASSLNGGRAKETQYF. The DNA of the CDR3 is TGTGCCAGCAGCTTAAATGGCGGGAGGGCCAAAGAGACCCAGTACTTC.

J is TRBJ2-5 and V is TRBV4-3, with D possibly matching TRBD2 (5 bases). Trimming left V 0 bases short and J 0 bases short, with 11 bases between. Per germline, CDR1 LGHNA and CDR2 YSLEER. The length of the CDR3 is 16 residues. The chain's CDR3 is CASSQESGTNQETQYF. CDR3 sequence (DNA): TGCGCCAGCAGCCAAGAGTCGGGAACTAACCAAGAGACCCAGTACTTC.

The chain couples TRBV21-1 to TRBJ2-3; no check of the table's D call, TRBD2, against the DNA was made. TRBV21-1 corresponds to a pseudogene. CDR3 length: 16 amino acids. The CDR3 is CASSKRGGTSTDTQYF. In DNA, the CDR3 is TGTGCCAGCAGCAAAAGGGGGGGGACTAGCACAGATACGCAGTATTTT.

The rearrangement joins TRBV7-2 to TRBJ2-3; perhaps TRBD1 as D (5 bases). Germline CDR1 and CDR2: SGHTA and FQGNSA. Between the trimmed V and J ends, which lost 5 bases and 3 bases, there was a span of 15 bases. CDR3 length equals 15 residues. CDR3 bases: TGTGCCAGCAGCGTAACGACAGTGGGGACAGATACGCAGTATTTT. It encodes CASSVTTVGTDTQYF.